The 32 T cell receptor beta chains presented below share a single source sample, sequenced in a study of T cells after posttransplantation cyclophosphamide. Methotrexate plus calcineurin inhibitor accompanied controls' myeloablative marrow transplants; sampling was 1 year later. Libraries were prepared by immunoSEQ multiplex PCR; TCRdb keeps only in-frame clonotypes and omits some of them. The sample yields approximately 10,000 clones, about 89% seen once. The sequencing used PBMCs, collected just over 440 days after allogeneic stem cell transplant with calcineurin inhibitor and methotrexate. The receptors here all came from a male patient aged 45-60 years who received an allogeneic stem cell transplant from an unrelated donor, was CMV-positive, and had chronic GVHD only. Part of the T cell pool may stem from the graft donor.

This chain uses TRBV5-1 with TRBJ2-7; no clear D. CDR3 length: 13 residues. Germline V CDR1 and CDR2: SGHRS, YFSETQ. Trimming left V 4 bases short and J 2 bases short, with 10 bases between. CDR3 coding DNA: TGCGCCAGCAGCGCCGGTTCTACCTACGAGCAGTACTTC. Amino acids: CASSAGSTYEQYF. Variable domain in full (rest from reference TRBV5-1 and TRBJ2-7): KAGVTQTPRYLIKTRGQQVTLSCSPISGHRSVSWYQQTPGQGLQFLFEYFSETQRNKGNFPGRFSGRQFSNSRSEMNVSTLELGDSALYLCASSAGSTYEQYFGPGTRLTVT.

The chain uses TRBV19 and TRBJ2-5; D is undetermined. The J call may be faulty, since TRBJ2-7 better matches the DNA end. This CDR3 has 13 residues. Germline values: CDR1 LNHDA, CDR2 SQIVND (reference sequence). CDR3 residues: CASSITATYEQYF. CDR3 nucleotides: TGTGCCAGTAGTATCACTGCAACCTACGAGCAGTACTTC.

The chain couples TRBV5-1 to TRBJ2-1; weak D call: TRBD2 (5 bases). There are 14 residues in the CDR3. Germline lookup yields CDR1 SGHRS and CDR2 YFSETQ. V was pared by 0 bases and J by 6 bases, with 10 bases between. The DNA of the CDR3 is TGCGCCAGCAGCTTGGTGACTAACCTCAATGAGCAGTTCTTC. Translation gives CASSLVTNLNEQFF.

J is TRBJ1-1 and V is TRBV19; a possible D gene is TRBD1 (6 bases). The germline gives CDR1 LNHDA, CDR2 SQIVND (reference sequence). This CDR3 region has 14 residues. Trimming left V 5 bases short and J 4 bases short, with 14 bases between. CDR3 coding DNA: TGTGCCAGTAGTTCACAGGGTTTGGGCACTGAAGCTTTCTTT. Translation: CASSSQGLGTEAFF.

This chain connects TRBV25-1 to TRBJ1-1, with D unclear. This CDR3 comprises 13 residues. The germline CDR1 and CDR2 sequences are MGHDK and SYGVNS. With 5 bases removed from V and 1 base from J, the gap between germline ends came to 8 bases. The CDR3 coding sequence is TGTGCCAGCAGTCTTACAGCGAACACTGAAGCTTTCTTT. Translating gives CASSLTANTEAFF.

V usage is TRBV15 and J usage is TRBJ2-7; tentatively, D is TRBD1 (5 bases). V lost 3 bases, J lost 0 bases, and 15 bases lay in between. Per the germline V gene, CDR1 is LNHNV and CDR2 is YYDKDF (reference sequence). This CDR3 spans 16 amino acids. CDR3 region: CATSSLIGQSSYEQYF. The DNA for the CDR3 is TGTGCCACCAGCAGCCTAATCGGACAAAGCTCCTACGAGCAGTACTTC.

This clone was seen only a few times. V gene TRBV7-5 combines with J gene TRBJ1-2; TRBD1 reflects the table's D call only, with no check against the DNA. TRBV7-5 is a recognized pseudogene. This CDR3 is built from 13 residues. DNA for the CDR3: TGTGCCAGAAGCTCGGGACACGACTATGGCTACACCTTC. Protein product: CARSSGHDYGYTF.

This rearrangement joins TRBV29-1 to TRBJ2-1, with TRBD2 matching 7 bases. This CDR3 has 13 residues. Germline trimming cut 6 bases from V and 6 bases from J; bases unmatched to any gene: 8. Germline-derived CDR1 and CDR2 are SQVTM and ANQGSEA. The CDR3 sequence: CSVRAGGGNEQFF. In DNA form, the CDR3 reads TGCAGCGTGAGGGCTGGGGGGGGCAATGAGCAGTTCTTC.

This chain joins TRBV7-9 and TRBJ2-4, with 12 bases lining up with TRBD1. CDR3 length equals 15 residues. Germline CDR1 SEHNR, CDR2 FQNEAQ (reference sequence). The junction had 7 bases not matched to a gene; V was cut back by 5 bases and J by 8 bases. The CDR3: CASSEGQGANDIQYF. In nucleotides, the CDR3 is TGTGCCAGCAGCGAGGGACAGGGGGCTAATGACATTCAGTACTTC.

V and J are TRBV27 and TRBJ2-5; weak D call: TRBD1 (5 bases). With 6 bases removed from V and 1 base from J, the gap between germline ends came to 12 bases. Germline V gene data show CDR1 as MNHEY and CDR2 as SMNVEV (reference sequence). The CDR3 totals 14 residues. CDR3 region: CASRADRTQETQYF. CDR3 nucleotide sequence: TGTGCCAGCAGAGCTGACAGAACCCAAGAGACCCAGTACTTC.

In DNA form, the CDR3 reads TGTGCCAGCAGTTTGGGCGCTCCATATGGCTACACCTTC. Encoded protein: CASSLGAPYGYTF. The chain joins TRBV27 to TRBJ1-2, with unresolved D. The CDR3 extends over 13 amino acids. V was cut by 3 bases and J by 5 bases, with 10 bases left in between. Germline CDR1 and CDR2: MNHEY and SMNVEV (reference sequence).

The chain recombines TRBV19 with TRBJ1-1; 10 bases line up with TRBD1. The CDR3 runs 15 residues. V trimming: 2 bases; J trimming: 5 bases; junction bases outside the gene matches: 5. Germline V gives CDR1 LNHDA, CDR2 SQIVND (reference sequence). The DNA for the CDR3 is TGTGCCAGTAGTATATCCGGACAGGGGGGAACTGAAGCTTTCTTT. This translates into CASSISGQGGTEAFF.

V and J are TRBV19 and TRBJ2-1; D is ambiguous. The germline V gene has CDR1 LNHDA and CDR2 SQIVND (reference sequence). The CDR3 loop spans 15 amino acids. V was pared by 5 bases and J by 7 bases, with 18 bases between. CDR3 bases: TGTGCCAGTAGTGCCCGGGTCTCAAAGAGGAATGAGCAGTTCTTC. The encoded protein is CASSARVSKRNEQFF.

The chain couples TRBV5-4 to TRBJ2-2; weak D call: TRBD1 (6 bases). The V and J ends lost 4 bases and 1 base respectively, with 14 bases between them. The CDR3 spans 16 residues. The germline gives CDR1 SGHNT, CDR2 YYREEE (reference sequence). CDR3 amino acids: CASSPTGTLNTGELFF. Written as DNA, the CDR3 is TGTGCCAGCAGCCCAACCGGGACATTGAACACCGGGGAGCTGTTTTTT.

The genes are TRBV15 and TRBJ1-4; D possibly corresponds to TRBD1 (5 bases). This CDR3 is built from 17 residues. V dropped 0 bases and J dropped 5 bases, with 16 bases sitting between them. The germline V gene has CDR1 LNHNV and CDR2 YYDKDF (reference sequence). DNA of the CDR3: TGTGCCACCAGCAGAGATCAGTCACAGGTCTTCAATGAAAAACTGTTTTTT. Translated, it gives CATSRDQSQVFNEKLFF.

V and J are TRBV27 and TRBJ1-6; D might be TRBD1 (6 bases). Trimming took 3 bases from V and 7 from J, leaving 10 bases between them. CDR3 length: 14 residues. The V gene's germline CDR1 is MNHEY and CDR2 SMNVEV (reference sequence). The CDR3 reads CASSFTGFNSPLHF. Here the CDR3 DNA reads TGTGCCAGCAGTTTCACAGGGTTCAATTCACCCCTCCACTTT.

This rearrangement joins TRBV5-4 to TRBJ1-2; 9 bases are a match to TRBD1. The CDR3 totals 16 residues. Germline V gene data show CDR1 as SGHNT and CDR2 as YYREEE (reference sequence). Trimming cost V 3 bases and J 6 bases; bases outside gene matches: 12. CDR3 DNA: TGTGCCAGCAGCTCGGTTACACAGGGGGCTCGTAATGGCTACACCTTC. Translation gives CASSSVTQGARNGYTF.

This rearrangement joins TRBV11-2 to TRBJ2-1; D may be TRBD2 (5 bases). The CDR3 has 14 amino acids. The ends were cut back, 4 bases at V and 3 bases at J, with 10 bases in the middle. CDR1 is SGHAT and CDR2 is FQNNGV in the germline V gene. CDR3 sequence: CASSSQTNYNEQFF. CDR3 nucleotides: TGTGCCAGCAGCTCCCAGACTAACTACAATGAGCAGTTCTTC.

This clone came up a few times. The CDR3 nucleotides read TGCGCCAGCAGCCAGGGACAGGGTGGAAACACCATATATTTT. Encoded protein: CASSQGQGGNTIYF. The rearrangement joins TRBV4-1 to TRBJ1-3; 9 bases agree with TRBD1. The germline CDR1 and CDR2 sequences are MGHRA and YSYEKL. The CDR3 runs to 14 residues. Trimming removed 3 bases from V and 3 bases from J; junction bases left unmatched: 0.

V usage is TRBV19 and J usage is TRBJ2-1; unclear D gene. The CDR3 consists of 13 residues. Germline assignment: CDR1 LNHDA and CDR2 SQIVND (reference sequence). The V and J ends lost 5 bases and 4 bases respectively, with 9 bases between them. DNA of the CDR3: TGTGCCAGTAGTCGAGCAGCGTACAATGAGCAGTTCTTC. This encodes CASSRAAYNEQFF.

V is TRBV28 and J is TRBJ2-1; 14 bases align to TRBD2. The CDR3 is made up of 18 amino acids. V lost 5 bases to trimming and J lost 3 bases; unmatched junction nucleotides: 9. Germline V CDR1 and CDR2: MDHEN, SYDVKM. The CDR3 nucleotides read TGTGCCAGCAGTCCACGGATAGGGACTAGCGGGAGCTACAATGAGCAGTTCTTC. Its protein product is CASSPRIGTSGSYNEQFF.

Notes on this clone: The same CDR3 also results from other DNA sequences found in this sample. The V call is TRBV27, the J call TRBJ2-5; no firm D call. Deletions cut 6 bases from V and 9 bases from J, with 8 bases between. This CDR3 is 10 amino acids long. CDR1 is MNHEY and CDR2 is SMNVEV in the germline V gene (reference sequence). CDR3 sequence reads: CASSPPAQYF. CDR3 nucleotide sequence: TGTGCCAGCAGCCCCCCGGCCCAGTACTTC.

On this clone itself: One end of the junction is discordant with germline, which a read error may explain. V gene TRBV10-2 combines with J gene TRBJ2-2, with 9 bases aligning to TRBD1. The CDR3 totals 13 residues. Germline-derived CDR1 and CDR2 are WSHSY and SAAADI. This chain's CDR3 is CATQGAEPGELLF. CDR3 DNA sequence: TGCGCCACACAGGGGGCGGAACCCGGGGAGCTGCTTTTT.

J is TRBJ1-2 and V is TRBV5-1, with 9 positions matching TRBD1. The V gene end was trimmed by 4 bases and the J gene end by 5 bases; junction bases not matched to a gene: 6. Germline lookup yields CDR1 SGHRS and CDR2 YFSETQ. The CDR3 consists of 14 residues. CDR3 sequence reads: CASSKDGTGYGYTF. The CDR3 DNA reads as TGCGCCAGCAGCAAGGATGGGACAGGGTATGGCTACACCTTC.

The CDR3: CASTPRGSSYEQYF. As DNA, the CDR3 is TGTGCCAGCACCCCGCGCGGGTCCTCCTACGAGCAGTACTTC. The gene calls are TRBV7-2 and TRBJ2-7; TRBD2 might be the D (5 bases). The ends were cut back, 7 bases at V and 0 bases at J, with 13 bases in the middle. Germline V gives CDR1 SGHTA, CDR2 FQGNSA. The length of the CDR3 is 14 residues.

V gene TRBV5-1 combines with J gene TRBJ1-1; the D is unclear. Deletions cut 7 bases from V and 1 base from J, with 8 bases between. Per germline, CDR1 SGHRS and CDR2 YFSETQ. This CDR3 has 12 amino acids. CDR3 nucleotide sequence: TGCGCCAGCGGGTCAGGGAACACTGAAGCTTTCTTT. Encoded protein: CASGSGNTEAFF.

The chain is built from TRBV7-2 and TRBJ2-7; D not certain. This CDR3 spans 13 amino acids. V lost 4 bases and J lost 3, with 10 bases in between. Germline CDR1 reads SGHTA; CDR2 reads FQGNSA. The CDR3 nucleotides read TGTGCCAGCAGCTCCGTGTTAGACTACGAGCAGTACTTC. It translates to CASSSVLDYEQYF.

The chain combines TRBV7-2 with TRBJ2-5; 7 bases map to TRBD1. The J call may be faulty, since TRBJ2-7 better matches the DNA end. The CDR3 has 13 residues. The germline V gene has CDR1 SGHTA and CDR2 FQGNSA. The CDR3 region has the DNA TGTGCCAGCAGCTCGGGACAGACCTACGAGCAGTACTTC. Its protein is CASSSGQTYEQYF.

V is TRBV6-1 and J is TRBJ2-7, with TRBD1 identical over 7 bases. J was trimmed by 7 bases and V by 3 bases; bases with no gene match: 12. The CDR3 runs 15 residues. Germline V gene data show CDR1 as MNHNS and CDR2 as SASEGT. CDR3 sequence: CASSDPGTVHGEQYF. The CDR3 DNA reads TGTGCCAGCAGTGATCCCGGGACAGTCCATGGGGAGCAGTACTTC.

The gene calls are TRBV28 and TRBJ1-1; 7 bases align to TRBD1. The CDR3 has 17 residues. V was clipped by 7 bases and J by 4 bases; unmatched bases: 18. CDR1 is MDHEN and CDR2 is SYDVKM in the germline V gene. The CDR3 protein is CASTPPQGGRASTEAFF. DNA for the CDR3: TGTGCCAGCACTCCGCCCCAGGGGGGTAGGGCGAGCACTGAAGCTTTCTTT.

This sequence joins TRBV28 and TRBJ2-7; D is ambiguous. V was shortened by 6 bases and J by 6 bases, with 18 bases between the two germline ends. From germline, CDR1 is MDHEN and CDR2 SYDVKM. CDR3 length equals 14 residues. The CDR3, as DNA: TGTGCCAGCAGAGACCCGTGGGCTTTTTCCGAGCAGTACTTC. Translating it yields CASRDPWAFSEQYF.

This clone was picked up one time. This chain uses TRBV28 with TRBJ2-2, with 12 bases fitting TRBD1. V gave up 4 bases and J gave up 4 bases; unmatched junction bases: 4. This CDR3 region has 16 residues. In germline, CDR1 is MDHEN, CDR2 SYDVKM. The CDR3 DNA reads TGTGCCAGCAGTTACGGGACAGGGGGCTTCACCGGGGAGCTGTTTTTT. Its translation is CASSYGTGGFTGELFF.